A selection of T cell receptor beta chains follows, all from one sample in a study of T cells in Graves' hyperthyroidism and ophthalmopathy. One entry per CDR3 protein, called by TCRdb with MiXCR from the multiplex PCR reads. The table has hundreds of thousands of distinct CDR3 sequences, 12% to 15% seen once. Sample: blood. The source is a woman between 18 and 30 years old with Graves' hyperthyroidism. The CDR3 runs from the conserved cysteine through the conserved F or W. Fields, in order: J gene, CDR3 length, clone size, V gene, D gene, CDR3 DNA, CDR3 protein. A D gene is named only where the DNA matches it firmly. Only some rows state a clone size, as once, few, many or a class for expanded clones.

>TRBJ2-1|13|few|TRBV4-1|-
TGCGCCAGCAGCCAAGATTGGATCGATGAGCAGTTCTTC
CASSQDWIDEQFF
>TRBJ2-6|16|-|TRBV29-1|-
TGCAGCGTTGAAGCGGGGCAGGGCGGTGGGGCCAACGTCCTGACTTTC
CSVEAGQGGGANVLTF
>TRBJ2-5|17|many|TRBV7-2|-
TGTGCCAGCAGCTTAGAGCCGGGACCTGTGGGCCAAGAGACCCAGTACTTC
CASSLEPGPVGQETQYF
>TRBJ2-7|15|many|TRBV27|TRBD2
TGTGCCAGCAGTTTATCGGGCGGGAGAACCTACGAGCAGTACTTC
CASSLSGGRTYEQYF
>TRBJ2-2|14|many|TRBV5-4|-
TGTGCCAGCAGCTTGCAGTTGGGGACCGGGGAGCTGTTTTTT
CASSLQLGTGELFF
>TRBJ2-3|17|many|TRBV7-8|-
TGTGCCAGCAGCTTAGCGAAGGACAGCGCCATCCCAGATACGCAGTATTTT
CASSLAKDSAIPDTQYF
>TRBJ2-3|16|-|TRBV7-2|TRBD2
TGTGCCAGCAGCGAAAGAACTAGCGGGAGGTCAGATACGCAGTATTTT
CASSERTSGRSDTQYF
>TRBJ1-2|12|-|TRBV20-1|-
TGCAGTGCTAGTGTGACAGATTATGGCTACACCTTC
CSASVTDYGYTF
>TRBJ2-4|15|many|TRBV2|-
TGTGCCAGCGCCCTCCAGAAGTTAGCCAAAAACATTCAGTACTTC
CASALQKLAKNIQYF
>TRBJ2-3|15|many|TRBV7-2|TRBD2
TGTGCCAGCAGCTCCAGTAACAGCGGGATAGATACGCAGTATTTT
CASSSSNSGIDTQYF
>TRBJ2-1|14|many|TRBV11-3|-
TGTGCCAGCAGAGGTCTAGCCGGTACAGGGGAGCAGTTCTTC
CASRGLAGTGEQFF
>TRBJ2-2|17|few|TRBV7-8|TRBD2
TGTGCCAGCAGCCCGCGGACTAGCGGGAGGAACACCGGGGAGCTGTTTTTT
CASSPRTSGRNTGELFF
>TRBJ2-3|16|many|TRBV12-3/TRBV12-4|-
TGTGCCAGCAGTTCCCCACGGGGCGGAGTGAGGGATACGCAGTATTTT
CASSSPRGGVRDTQYF
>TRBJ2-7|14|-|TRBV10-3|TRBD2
TGTGCCATCAGTACCGGGACTAGCGGCTACGAGCAGTACTTC
CAISTGTSGYEQYF
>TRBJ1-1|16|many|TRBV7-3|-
TGTGCCAGCAGCTTGCAGGGTCCCGTTGTGAACACTGAAGCTTTCTTT
CASSLQGPVVNTEAFF
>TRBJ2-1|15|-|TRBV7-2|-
TGTGCCAGCAGCTTATTCAAGAACAGGGAGGCATTGGAGTTCTTC
CASSLFKNREALEFF
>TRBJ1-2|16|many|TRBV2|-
TGTGCCAGCAGTCTTGACCGGGACGGACTTAACTATGGCTACACCTTC
CASSLDRDGLNYGYTF
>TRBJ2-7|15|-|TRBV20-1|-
TGCAGTGCTAGAGAAGGCGGCAGTAGGCGGTACGAGCAGTACTTC
CSAREGGSRRYEQYF
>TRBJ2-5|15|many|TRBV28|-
TGTGCCAGCAGGCGAATTAGCGGCGTGGGGGGGACCCAGTACTTC
CASRRISGVGGTQYF
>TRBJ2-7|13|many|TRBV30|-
TGTGCCTGGAGGTTAGGGGGGGCCTACGAGCAGTACTTC
CAWRLGGAYEQYF
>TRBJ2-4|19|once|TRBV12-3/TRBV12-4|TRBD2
TGTGCCAGCAGTTTAGACCCACTAGCGCCTAGAAGGGATAAAAACATTCAGTACTTC
CASSLDPLAPRRDKNIQYF
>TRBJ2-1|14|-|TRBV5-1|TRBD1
TGCGCCAGCAACCCCGGGACAGCTGTTGATGAGCAGTTCTTC
CASNPGTAVDEQFF
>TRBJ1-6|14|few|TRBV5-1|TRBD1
TGCGCCAGCAGCACGGGACAGATTAATTCACCCCTCCACTTT
CASSTGQINSPLHF
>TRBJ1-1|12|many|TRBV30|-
TGTGCCTGGAGTGCCCAGGGACGGTTGGCTTTCTTT
CAWSAQGRLAFF
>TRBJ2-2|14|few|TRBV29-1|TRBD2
TGCAGCGTTAGGACTAGCGGGTTAGCCGGGGAGCTGTTTTTT
CSVRTSGLAGELFF
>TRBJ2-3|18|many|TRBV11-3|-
TGTGCCAGCAGCCGTCCCTTCGTGGTCAGGGGAAGCACAGATACGCAGTATTTT
CASSRPFVVRGSTDTQYF
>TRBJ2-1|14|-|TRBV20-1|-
TGCAGTGCTAGGGATATTTTTAGGCACAATGAGCAGTTCTTC
CSARDIFRHNEQFF
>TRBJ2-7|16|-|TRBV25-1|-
TGTGCCAGCAGTGAAGATCGTTGGACGTTACCCTACGAGCAGTACTTC
CASSEDRWTLPYEQYF
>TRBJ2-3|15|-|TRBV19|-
TGTGCCAGTAGTATCGTGGCGGAGCTCACAGATACGCAGTATTTT
CASSIVAELTDTQYF
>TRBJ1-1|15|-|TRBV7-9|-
TGTGCCAGCAGCTTAGAGATGGGAGGATGGACTGAAGCTTTCTTT
CASSLEMGGWTEAFF
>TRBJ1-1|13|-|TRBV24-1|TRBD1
TGTGCCACCAGTGATGCCGGGACAGGGGAAGCTTTCTTT
CATSDAGTGEAFF
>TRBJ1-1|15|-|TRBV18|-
TGTGCCAGCTCACCACCGTCGGGGGGGTACACTGAAGCTTTCTTT
CASSPPSGGYTEAFF
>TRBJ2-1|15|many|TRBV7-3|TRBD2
TGTGCCAGCGCTAAAACTAGCGGGAGTAACTATGAGCAGTTCTTC
CASAKTSGSNYEQFF
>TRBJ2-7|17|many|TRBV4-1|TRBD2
TGCGCCAGCAGCCAGACCGGGACTAGCGGGAGGTGGCACGAGCAGTACTTC
CASSQTGTSGRWHEQYF
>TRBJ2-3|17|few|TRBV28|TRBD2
TGTGCCAGCAGTTTAGTACTAGCGGGAGATTTTACAGATACGCAGTATTTT
CASSLVLAGDFTDTQYF
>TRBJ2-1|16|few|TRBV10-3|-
TGTGCCATCAGTGAGTCGATCGTGAGGCGGTACAATGAGCAGTTCTTC
CAISESIVRRYNEQFF
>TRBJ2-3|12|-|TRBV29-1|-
TGCAGCGTCACAGACGGCACAGATACGCAGTATTTT
CSVTDGTDTQYF
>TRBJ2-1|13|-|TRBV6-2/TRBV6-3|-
TGTGCCAGCTGTCGCGACTTGTGCAATGAGCAGTTCTTC
CASCRDLCNEQFF
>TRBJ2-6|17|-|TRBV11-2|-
TGTGCCAGCAGCTTCCACGGTGAACCTACTGGGGCCAACGTCCTGACTTTC
CASSFHGEPTGANVLTF
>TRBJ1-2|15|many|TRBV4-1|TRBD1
TGCGCCAGCAGCCAGACCAGGGGGTTAGACTATGGCTACACCTTC
CASSQTRGLDYGYTF
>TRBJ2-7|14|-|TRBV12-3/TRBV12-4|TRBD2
TGTGCCAGCAGTTTTAGCGGGATCTTAGACGAGCAGTACTTC
CASSFSGILDEQYF
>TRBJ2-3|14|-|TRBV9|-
TGTGCCAGCAGCCCCAGACAGGCTACAGATACGCAGTATTTT
CASSPRQATDTQYF
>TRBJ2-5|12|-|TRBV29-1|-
TGCAGCGTTCTAGGGTTGCCGGAGACCCAGTACTTC
CSVLGLPETQYF
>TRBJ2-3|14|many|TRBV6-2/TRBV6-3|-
TGTGCCAGCAGTTACTCTAGGGTGAGCGATACGCAGTATTTT
CASSYSRVSDTQYF
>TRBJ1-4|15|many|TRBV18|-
TGTGCCAGCTCACCACCCGGGCAGAATCGGGAAAAACTGTTTTTT
CASSPPGQNREKLFF
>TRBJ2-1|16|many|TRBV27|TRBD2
TGTGCCAGCAGTTTAATTTTCGCGGGAGGGGGTAATGAGCAGTTCTTC
CASSLIFAGGGNEQFF
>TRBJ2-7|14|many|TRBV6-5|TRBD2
TGTGCCAGCAGTTACGGACTAGCGGTAAAGGAGCAGTACTTC
CASSYGLAVKEQYF
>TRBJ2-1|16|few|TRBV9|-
TGTGCCAGCAGCGCATCAGACCCCTGGGGGAGCAATGAGCAGTTCTTC
CASSASDPWGSNEQFF
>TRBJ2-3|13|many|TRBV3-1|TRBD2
TGTGCCAGCAGCCAGCGGGAGTTTGATACGCAGTATTTT
CASSQREFDTQYF
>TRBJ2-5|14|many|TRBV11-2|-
TGTGCCAGCAGCCCCCGGCAGATTGTAGAGACCCAGTACTTC
CASSPRQIVETQYF
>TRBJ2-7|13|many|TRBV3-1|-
TGTGCCAGCAGCCTCCTTCTACATTACGAGCAGTACTTC
CASSLLLHYEQYF
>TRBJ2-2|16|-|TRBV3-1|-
TGTGCCAGCAGCCAAGATAACAGTTGGGACACCGGGGAGCTGTTTTTT
CASSQDNSWDTGELFF